Sequencing of this T cell receptor beta chain was carried out in a study of T cell repertoires in aging, cancer and after chemotherapy. Looking at the study overall: Donor ages fell into six groups from 30 or younger up to 70 or older.

V was trimmed by 8 bases and J by 5 bases, leaving 16 bases between them. CDR1 GTSNPN and CDR2 SVGIG come from the germline V gene (reference sequence). The CDR3 covers 13 residues. Rearranged V-D-J TRB sequences were amplified with a mixed TRB-A/B primer pool. TCRdb independently ran MiXCR on the multiplex PCR reads; one entry per CDR3 protein. Among under 6,000 distinct CDR3 sequences listed, 20% to 25% were seen once. This clonotype qualifies as medium-sized. Amplification of TCR beta used genomic DNA extracted from peripheral blood. The sample taken for sequencing was blood. The chain combines TRBV30 with TRBJ1-5; D remains unclear. The receptor's source is a human donor with a blood cancer. In DNA, the CDR3 is TGTGCCCTGGAAAGGTCTAGAGATCAGCCCCAGCATTTT. Translation gives CALERSRDQPQHF.